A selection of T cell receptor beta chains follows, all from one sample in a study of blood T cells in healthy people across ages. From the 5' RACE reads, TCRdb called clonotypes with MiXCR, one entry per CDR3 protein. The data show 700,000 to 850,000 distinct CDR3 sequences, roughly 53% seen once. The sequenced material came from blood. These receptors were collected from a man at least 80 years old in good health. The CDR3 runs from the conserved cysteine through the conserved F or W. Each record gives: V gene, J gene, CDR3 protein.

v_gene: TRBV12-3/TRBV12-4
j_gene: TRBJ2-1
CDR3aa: CASSEGTGYNEQFF

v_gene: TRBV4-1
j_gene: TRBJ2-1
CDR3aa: CASSPSGLREQFF

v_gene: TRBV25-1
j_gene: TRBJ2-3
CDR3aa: CASSAFTSTDTQYF

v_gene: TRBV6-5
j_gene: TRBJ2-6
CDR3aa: CATGVGQVSGANVLTF

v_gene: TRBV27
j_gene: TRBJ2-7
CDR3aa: CASSSPGQSSYEQYF

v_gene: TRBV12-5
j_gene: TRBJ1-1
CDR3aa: CVSGLTGQTRNTEAFF

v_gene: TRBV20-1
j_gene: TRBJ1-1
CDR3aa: CRPGDTGAFF

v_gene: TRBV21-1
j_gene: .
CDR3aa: CASSKVIGRQGSYEQYF

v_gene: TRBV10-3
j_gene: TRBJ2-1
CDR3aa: CAISERETQFF

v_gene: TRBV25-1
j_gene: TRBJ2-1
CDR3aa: CASSECSRPLFF

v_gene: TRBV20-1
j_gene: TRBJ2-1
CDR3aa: CSAGGLAGGPGVSYNEQFF

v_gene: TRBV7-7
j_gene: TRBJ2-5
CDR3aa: CASSQGQGFGQETQYF

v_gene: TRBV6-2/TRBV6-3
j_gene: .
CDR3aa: CASTQGQGLYEQYF

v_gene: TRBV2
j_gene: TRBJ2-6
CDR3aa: CASRRTPESGANVLTF

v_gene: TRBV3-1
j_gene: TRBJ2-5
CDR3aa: CASSHPRTRGNQETQYF

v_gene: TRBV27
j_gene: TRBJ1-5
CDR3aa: CASSFLTGQPQHF

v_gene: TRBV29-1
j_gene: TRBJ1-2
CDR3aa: CSVENAGEHGYTF

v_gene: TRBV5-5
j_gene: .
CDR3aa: CASSLGIEETQYF